This TCR beta chain originates from a study of T cell changes during pregnancy in multiple sclerosis. The CDR3 is made up of 15 amino acids. Per the germline V gene, CDR1 is SGHTA and CDR2 is FQGNSA. V was cut by 1 base and J by 5 bases, with 14 bases left in between. TCRdb's copy holds only in-frame clones and misses some; the assay was immunoSEQ multiplex PCR. The sample lists some 40,000 clones, about 94% occurring once. J is TRBJ1-2 and V is TRBV7-2, with D possibly TRBD1 on 5 matching bases. This receptor was obtained from a female donor with multiple sclerosis, enrolled in a pregnancy study. The input for sequencing was CD4+ T cells from peripheral blood mononuclear cells, taken in the second trimester of pregnancy. CDR3 nucleotides: TGTGCCAGCAGCTTAGTTGTTACGGGGACTTATGGCTACACCTTC. This translates into CASSLVVTGTYGYTF. The complete variable domain, with remaining parts taken from reference TRBV7-2 and TRBJ1-2, reads GAGVSQSPSNKVTEKGKDVELRCDPISGHTALYWYRQSLGQGLEFLIYFQGNSAPDKSGLPSDRFSAERTGGSVSTLTIQRTQQEDSAVYLCASSLVVTGTYGYTFGSGTRLTVV.